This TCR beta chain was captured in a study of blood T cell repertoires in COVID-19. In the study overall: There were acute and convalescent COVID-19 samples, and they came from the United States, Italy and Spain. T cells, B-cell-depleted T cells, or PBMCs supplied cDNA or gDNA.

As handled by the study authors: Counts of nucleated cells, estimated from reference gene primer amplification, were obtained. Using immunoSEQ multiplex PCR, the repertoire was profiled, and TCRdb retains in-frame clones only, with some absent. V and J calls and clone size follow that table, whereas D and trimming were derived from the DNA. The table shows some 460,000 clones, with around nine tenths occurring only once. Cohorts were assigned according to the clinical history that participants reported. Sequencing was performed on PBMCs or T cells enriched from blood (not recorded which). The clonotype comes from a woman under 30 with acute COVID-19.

As DNA, the CDR3 is TGTGCCAGCAGCCTCCAGCCGCTACCGGGATCAAAAATCAATGAGCAGTTCTTC. This translates into CASSLQPLPGSKINEQFF. This rearrangement joins TRBV11-2 to TRBJ2-1; D may be TRBD2 (5 bases). The germline CDR1 and CDR2 sequences are SGHAT and FQNNGV. CDR3 size: 18 residues. Trimming shortened V by 5 bases and J by 6 bases, and 26 bases separated the two germline ends. Using reference TRBV11-2 and TRBJ2-1 for the parts outside the CDR3, the full variable domain is EAGVAQSPRYKIIEKRQSVAFWCNPISGHATLYWYQQILGQGPKLLIQFQNNGVVDDSQLPKDRFSAERLKGVDSTLKIQPAKLEDSAVYLCASSLQPLPGSKINEQFFGPGTRLTVL.